This T cell receptor (beta chain) was found in a study of cytomegalovirus exposure and HLA in healthy donors. Looking at the study overall: There were some 120 million unique TCR beta sequences, drawn from 180 million or so T cells, in an earlier analysis. Inside one of the first data releases sat about 85 million unique TCRs taken from HLA-typed donors.

With 3 bases clipped from V and 5 bases from J, the junction kept 15 bases outside the gene matches. The CDR3 contains 18 residues. CDR1 is SNHLY and CDR2 is FYNNEI in the germline V gene. The PCR was carried out with 60 Vbeta primers and 13 Jbeta primers. Clones were sequenced by immunoSEQ multiplex PCR, and TCRdb holds only the in-frame ones, with some missing. This sample's clone table lists roughly 39,000 clones. Comment on this clone: Its target is unknown.

Those who donated were healthy bone marrow donors. Findings and caveats of the study: A later analysis by the authors found several of the most significant clusters apparently linked to common viral pathogens.

Sequencing was done on a sample of PBMCs. This TCR was sampled from a woman in her 30s in good health and CMV-seropositive. The chain employs TRBV2 and TRBJ2-5, with 10 bases matching TRBD2. CDR3: CASSESFLASGGGETQYF. The DNA for the CDR3 is TGTGCCAGCAGTGAGTCCTTCCTCGCTAGCGGGGGAGGTGAGACCCAGTACTTC.